This TCR beta chain was found in a study of blood T cell repertoires in COVID-19. Whole-study context: The study drew acute and convalescent COVID-19 samples from the United States, Italy and Spain.

Produced via immunoSEQ multiplex PCR; TCRdb's table is partial and in-frame only. The sample carries about 400,000 clones, around nine tenths recorded once. The CDR3 extends over 14 amino acids. V was shortened by 5 bases and J by 2 bases, with 10 bases between the two germline ends. From germline, CDR1 is MDHEN and CDR2 SYDVKM. The sequenced sample was peripheral blood. This chain uses TRBV28 with TRBJ1-5; D unresolved. The TCR originated in a woman aged 30 to 39 with acute or convalescent COVID-19. The DNA for the CDR3 is TGTGCCAGCAGTCCTGCGGTGGGCAATCAGCCCCAGCATTTT. Translation gives CASSPAVGNQPQHF.